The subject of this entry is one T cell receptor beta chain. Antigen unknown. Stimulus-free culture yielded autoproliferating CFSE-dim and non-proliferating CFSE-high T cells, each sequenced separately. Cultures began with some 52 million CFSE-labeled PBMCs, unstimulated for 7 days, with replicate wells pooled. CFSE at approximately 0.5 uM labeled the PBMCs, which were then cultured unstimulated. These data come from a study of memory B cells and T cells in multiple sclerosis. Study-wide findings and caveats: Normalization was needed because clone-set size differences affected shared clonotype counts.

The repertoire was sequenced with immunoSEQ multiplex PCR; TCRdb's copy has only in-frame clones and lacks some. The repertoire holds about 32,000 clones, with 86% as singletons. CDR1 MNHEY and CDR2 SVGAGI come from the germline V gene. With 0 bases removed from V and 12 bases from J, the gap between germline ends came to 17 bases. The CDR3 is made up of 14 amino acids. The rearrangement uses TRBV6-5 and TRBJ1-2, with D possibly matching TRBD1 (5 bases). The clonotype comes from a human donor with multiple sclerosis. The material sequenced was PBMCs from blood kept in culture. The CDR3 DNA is TGTGCCAGCAGTTACTCCATAGGGTCCAGGGAGGACACCTTC. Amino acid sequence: CASSYSIGSREDTF.